This TCR beta chain was found in a study of CD8+CD57+ T cells in acquired aplastic anemia. Across the study: The DNA of sorted CD4+ and CD8+ cells averaged approximately 3.3 ug.

Whole-study results and caveats: Comparison of patients with controls identified about 27 shared CD8+ CDR3 sequences.

Using genomic DNA as the template, TCR beta VDJ and CDR3 profiling was carried out. MiXCR was run by TCRdb on the reads, yielding one entry per CDR3 protein. This sample has approximately 100,000 distinct CDR3 sequences, with 55% to 75% found just once. Patients chosen for sequencing had CD8+CD57+ cells that had expanded, as shown by flow cytometry. All patients had severe acquired aplastic anemia. Each patient gave a blood sample that was collected before any therapy had been received. Comment on this clonotype: Its specificity is not known.

Sequencing used sorted CD4+, CD8+, or CD8+CD57+ T cells (not recorded which) from PBMCs. The source is a human donor with aplastic anemia.

CDR3 sequence reads: CATSGEQIWNEQFF. DNA of the CDR3: TGTGCCACCAGTGGGGAACAGATCTGGAATGAGCAGTTCTTC. The rearrangement uses TRBV24-1 and TRBJ2-1; no clear D. Germline CDR1 reads KGHDR; CDR2 reads SFDVKD. The CDR3 consists of 14 residues. V was shortened by 5 bases and J by 7 bases, with 14 bases between the two germline ends.